The 30 T cell receptor delta chains below were found in one sample sequenced in a study of γδ T cells in repeated Plasmodium falciparum infection. TCRdb re-called the multiplex PCR reads through CATT. Of 75,000 to 95,000 delta-chain clones in the sample, roughly 0.98% were seen once. Gammadelta T cells were flow-sorted from PBMC into Vgamma9/Vdelta2+ and Vdelta2-negative populations for bulk analysis. The sequenced sample was gamma-delta T cells from blood. All receptors come from a pool of human donors (malaria-infected and uninfected, not separated).

This clone was seen more than once but under ten times. TCRdb pairs this DNA with a much larger clone's protein that differs at residue 11, likely a read error; the protein shown was translated from the DNA. The rearrangement uses TRDV1 and TRDJ1, with D unresolved. The J gene was not available in TCRdb and was assigned here by matching the DNA to germline segments. Germline V gives CDR1 TSWWSYY, CDR2 QGS. This CDR3 has 19 residues. The germline V and J ends were trimmed by 6 bases and 2 bases, with 28 bases remaining between them. CDR3: CALGAGGIPWVLRTDKLIF. CDR3 DNA sequence: TGTGCTCTTGGAGCCGGAGGAATCCCGTGGGTACTCCGAACCGATAAACTCATCTTT.

Of note for this clone: The amino acid sequence in TCRdb belongs to a much larger clone and departs from this DNA's translation at residue 16, likely a sequencing read error; the sequence shown is translated from the DNA. A V gene of TRDV2 was called, but no J gene was assigned; the table calls TRDD3, which could not be checked here. The V gene's germline CDR1 is GEAIGNYY and CDR2 EKD. The CDR3 sequence is 18 residues long. The CDR3 nucleotides are TGTGCAGACAAGGCTTCCTACGTACCTGGGGACGTTACCGATAAAATCATCTTT. This translates into CADKASYVPGDVTDKIIF.

Note on this clone: The TCRdb protein, from a much larger clone, departs from this DNA's translation at residue 16, likely by read error; the protein shown derives from the DNA. V and J are TRDV1 and TRDJ1, with 9 bases aligning to TRDD3. Here the J gene was assigned by germline matching of the DNA, as TCRdb has none. This CDR3 is built from 21 residues. V lost 0 bases and J lost 3; bases outside the gene matches: 20. Per the germline V gene, CDR1 is TSWWSYY and CDR2 is QGS. The CDR3 region has the DNA TGTGCTCTTGGGGAACTAGCCCCTTCCATGGGGGGATACCGGAGGCCCGATAAACTCATCTTT. Protein product: CALGELAPSMGGYRRPDKLIF.

This clone was seen repeatedly, ten times or more. TCRdb attributes to this sequence the protein of a much larger clone, which differs from the DNA translation at residue 13; a read error is likely, and the protein displayed is translated from the DNA. The chain joins TRDV1 to TRDJ1; 10 nucleotides match TRDD3. TCRdb does not report a J gene; here it was assigned by matching the DNA to germline references. CDR1 is TSWWSYY and CDR2 is QGS in the germline V gene. Losses at the gene ends were 0 bases for V and 4 bases for J; bases not matched to a gene: 20. The CDR3 covers 21 residues. The CDR3, as DNA: TGTGCTCTTGGGGAACTACCTACCCGTACTGGGGGATGCCGCATGGGCGATAAACTCATCTTT. Its translation: CALGELPTRTGGCRMGDKLIF.

For this clone: A read error likely explains this, since a far larger clone differs by one base. At the DNA level, this CDR3 is encoded by other sequences in the same sample as well. The chain links TRDV2 to TRDJ1; 10 nucleotides agree with TRDD3. Because TCRdb records no J gene, it was assigned here through a match of the DNA to germline. After removal of 6 bases from V and 2 bases from J, the junction contained 35 bases not matched to a gene. The CDR3 sequence is 24 residues long. CDR1 and CDR2 (germline): GEAIGNYY, EKD. CDR3 nucleotide sequence: TGTGCCTGTTCGGCCCGCTCCTTGCCTCGGGGTTACTGGGGGATTGGGGACGTTACCGATAAACTCATCTTT. Residues: CACSARSLPRGYWGIGDVTDKLIF.

In the case of this clone: The protein TCRdb lists belongs to a much larger clone and differs from this DNA's translation at residue 11, which points to a read error; the protein shown is made from the DNA. The J gene is TRDJ3, the V gene TRDV2; D remains unclear. As TCRdb names no J gene, one was assigned here on the basis of a DNA match to germline. In germline, CDR1 is GEAIGNYY, CDR2 EKD. The CDR3 spans 20 residues. The ends were cut back, 0 bases at V and 3 bases at J, with 20 bases in the middle. CDR3 protein: CACDTVGGAGAHWDTRQMFF. The CDR3 nucleotides are TGTGCCTGTGACACCGTAGGAGGGGCTGGAGCTCACTGGGACACCCGACAGATGTTTTTC.

As to this clone: The TCRdb protein, from a much larger clone, departs from this DNA's translation at residue 12, likely by read error; the protein shown derives from the DNA. V and J are TRDV1 and TRDJ1, with D possibly being TRDD3 (6 bases). The ends were cut back, 0 bases at V and 7 bases at J, with 42 bases in the middle. The CDR3 sequence is 24 residues long. Germline V gene sequence: CDR1 TSWWSYY, CDR2 QGS. CDR3 amino acids: CALGELGLPLNPLSLGDPSPKLIF. CDR3 DNA: TGTGCTCTTGGGGAACTAGGATTGCCTTTGAACCCCCTTAGTCTTGGGGATCCCTCCCCTAAACTCATCTTT.

This clone has only a few counts. TCRdb shows a much larger clone's protein in place of this DNA's translation, and the two differ at residue 6, likely through a read error; the protein shown is translated from the DNA. The chain links TRDV1 to TRDJ1, with TRDD3 identical over 10 bases. The J gene, left out of TCRdb, was set here by checking the DNA against germline. The ends lost 3 bases at V and 3 bases at J; junction bases unmatched: 16. This CDR3 is built from 19 residues. The germline V gene has CDR1 TSWWSYY and CDR2 QGS. CDR3 protein: CALGEGPRTGGCNSDKLIF. CDR3 nucleotides: TGTGCTCTTGGGGAGGGTCCTCGTACTGGGGGATGTAACTCCGATAAACTCATCTTT.

About this clone: The protein TCRdb gives is from a much larger clone and does not agree with this DNA's translation at residue 13, likely a read error; the protein shown here comes from the DNA. The chain employs TRDV2 and TRDJ1; TRDD3 matches 10 bases. The J gene, missing from TCRdb, was assigned here through DNA to germline matching. The CDR3 spans 19 residues. V was clipped by 0 bases and J by 1 base; unmatched bases: 13. CDR1 GEAIGNYY and CDR2 EKD come from the germline V gene. The CDR3 region is CACDTVGGYASRGTDKLIF. The CDR3 DNA is TGTGCCTGTGACACCGTGGGGGGATACGCGTCGAGAGGCACCGATAAACTCATCTTT.

Points on this clone: This DNA's translation differs at residue 3 from TCRdb's protein, which comes from a much larger clone; a read error is likely, and the protein shown is translated from the DNA. The chain couples TRDV1 to TRDJ1; the match to TRDD3 covers 10 bases. Here the J gene came from matching the DNA to germline, since TCRdb omits it. CDR1 is TSWWSYY, CDR2 QGS, per germline. The CDR3 has 20 amino acids. The CDR3 protein is CAPGEPRRFTGGFYTDKLIF. CDR3 DNA sequence: TGTGCTCCTGGGGAACCAAGGCGCTTTACTGGGGGATTCTACACCGATAAACTCATCTTT.

Notes on this clone: This DNA's translation and the protein TCRdb lists, from a much larger clone, do not match at residue 7, likely due to a read error; the protein shown is translated from the DNA. The rearrangement links TRDV2 to TRDJ1; 10 bases agree with TRDD3. As TCRdb names no J gene, one was assigned here on the basis of a DNA match to germline. J lost 1 base, V lost 0 bases, and 10 bases had no gene match. CDR1 and CDR2 (germline): GEAIGNYY, EKD. The CDR3 runs 18 residues. The chain's CDR3 is CACDTAVLGDSSTDKLIF. The CDR3 DNA reads as TGTGCCTGTGACACCGCTGTGCTGGGGGATAGTAGCACCGATAAACTCATCTTT.

This clone was detected a few times. The mismatch at residue 11 between this DNA's translation and the TCRdb protein of a much larger clone likely reflects a read error; the protein shown is translated from the DNA. V and J are TRDV1 and TRDJ2; 8 bases are shared with TRDD3. TCRdb is silent on the J gene; assignment here came from matching the DNA to germline. The length of the CDR3 is 19 residues. The ends lost 5 bases at V and 0 bases at J; junction bases unmatched: 14. The V gene's germline CDR1 is TSWWSYY and CDR2 QGS. CDR3 nucleotides: TGTGCTCTTGGGCAAACGATAAGGGGGATATCATCTTTGACAGCACAACTCTTCTTT. Translating gives CALGQTIRGISSLTAQLFF.

In this sample, this clone turned up a few times. Translating this DNA gives a protein that differs at residue 15 from the TCRdb one, which belongs to a much larger clone; a read error is likely, and the protein shown is this translation. The V gene was identified as TRDV1, while no J gene was called; the table's D gene call, TRDD3, was not cross checked with the DNA. The germline CDR1 and CDR2 sequences are TSWWSYY and QGS. This CDR3 region has 17 residues. Here the CDR3 reads CALGEFLPGYYTDKPIF. Written as DNA, the CDR3 is TGTGCTCTTGGGGAGTTCCTACCGGGATATTACACCGATAAACCCATCTTT.

Of note for this clone: With only one base between it and a far larger clone, this is likely a read error. The same CDR3 can be traced to other DNA sequences in this sample. V gene TRDV2 combines with J gene TRDJ1; 12 bases are a match to TRDD3. The J gene comes from matching the DNA to germline here; TCRdb lacks it. The CDR3 contains 18 residues. Germline CDR1 GEAIGNYY, CDR2 EKD. With V trimmed by 1 base and J by 4 bases, 12 bases remained unmatched. The CDR3 loop reads CACDTSPVWGIRSDKLIF. As DNA, the CDR3 is TGTGCCTGTGACACTTCACCGGTCTGGGGGATACGCAGCGATAAACTCATCTTT.

Concerning this clone: The amino acid sequence in TCRdb belongs to a much larger clone and departs from this DNA's translation at residue 9, likely a sequencing read error; the sequence shown is translated from the DNA. The rearrangement uses TRDV2 and TRDJ1; no firm D call. TCRdb leaves out the J gene; it was filled in here by matching the DNA to germline. Germline CDR1 and CDR2: GEAIGNYY and EKD. CDR3 length: 13 amino acids. V lost 3 bases and J lost 9, with 16 bases in between. CDR3 in amino acids: CACDVRRVSELIF. The DNA for the CDR3 is TGTGCCTGTGACGTCCGACGGGTCTCCGAACTCATCTTT.

This clone turned up a few times. TCRdb's protein, taken from a much larger clone, differs from this DNA's translation at residue 5, likely owing to a read error; the protein displayed comes from the DNA. The rearrangement joins TRDV1 to TRDJ1; 9 bases are shared with TRDD3. No J gene was available from TCRdb, and it was assigned here by a germline match of the DNA. CDR3 length: 30 amino acids. J lost 4 bases, V lost 4 bases, and 52 bases had no gene match. In germline, CDR1 is TSWWSYY, CDR2 QGS. Here the CDR3 DNA reads TGTGCTCTTGGGGGGATTGGCCGTCAAGATACCTTTCATTTCCTGTACCGGAGGATTTGGGGGATAACGTTACTCGATAAACTCATCTTT. This codes for CALGGIGRQDTFHFLYRRIWGITLLDKLIF.

This clone was seen a few times. TCRdb's listed protein matches a much larger clone and diverges from this DNA's translation at residue 12, likely through a read error; the protein shown comes from the DNA. The chain joins TRDV2 to TRDJ1; possible D gene TRDD3, 6 bases. TCRdb leaves out the J gene; it was filled in here by matching the DNA to germline. CDR3 size: 16 residues. CDR1 GEAIGNYY and CDR2 EKD come from the germline V gene. CDR3 in DNA: TGTGCCTGTGACACCGTCGGGTCGATACGCACCGGTAAACTCATCTTT. This encodes CACDTVGSIRTGKLIF.

At least ten counts were recorded for this clone. The protein given by TCRdb reflects a much larger clone and differs at residue 19 from this DNA's translation, likely from a read error; the protein shown is the DNA's translation. The sample has other DNA sequences that encode this CDR3 too. The chain has TRDV1 and TRDJ1, with 9 bases identical to TRDD3. Germline trimming cut 0 bases from V and 1 base from J; bases unmatched to any gene: 30. CDR1 and CDR2 from the germline V gene are TSWWSYY and QGS. The CDR3 is 25 residues long. This chain's CDR3 is CALGELFEGPFPRRGYDGSTDKLIF. CDR3 nucleotide sequence: TGTGCTCTTGGGGAACTATTTGAGGGGCCCTTCCCGAGAAGGGGATACGATGGGAGCACCGATAAACTCATCTTT.

This clone occurred a few times. With only one base between it and a far larger clone, this is likely a read error. The sample carries other DNA sequences with the same CDR3. V usage is TRDV1 and J usage is TRDJ1; no reliable D call. No J segment appears in TCRdb, so it was assigned here by matching the sequence to germline. V lost 2 bases and J lost 0, with 19 bases in between. The CDR3 runs to 18 residues. Germline V gene lookup returns CDR1 TSWWSYY and CDR2 QGS. The CDR3, as DNA: TGTGCTCTTGGGGAAGTGTACCCGCGGGAATCATACACCGATAAACTCATCTTT. Translation gives CALGEVYPRESYTDKLIF.

This clone was counted a few times. The protein in TCRdb stems from a much larger clone and differs at residue 9 from this DNA's translation, likely a read error; here the protein is translated from the DNA. V is TRDV2 and J is TRDJ1, with a tentative D call TRDD2 (6 bases). The J gene was missing in TCRdb and was found by matching the end of the DNA to germline. The V gene lost 1 base and the J gene lost 0 bases, with 23 bases spanning the gap. In germline, CDR1 is GEAIGNYY, CDR2 EKD. This CDR3 has 19 residues. This CDR3 reads CACDTGSYIGLLYTDKLIF. In nucleotides, the CDR3 is TGTGCCTGTGACACGGGATCCTACATTGGGCTACTTTACACCGATAAACTCATCTTT.

With respect to this clone: The protein TCRdb lists belongs to a much larger clone and differs from this DNA's translation at residue 5, which points to a read error; the protein shown is made from the DNA. The chain links TRDV2 to TRDJ1, with 9 bases fitting TRDD3. No J gene was available from TCRdb, and it was assigned here by a germline match of the DNA. CDR1 is GEAIGNYY, CDR2 EKD, per germline. V trimming: 2 bases; J trimming: 1 base; junction bases outside the gene matches: 10. CDR3 size: 17 residues. This CDR3 reads CACDSLNWGTTTDKLIF. The CDR3 DNA follows: TGTGCCTGTGACAGCCTGAACTGGGGGACCACCACCGATAAACTCATCTTT.

A remark on this clone: The protein TCRdb gives is from a much larger clone and does not agree with this DNA's translation at residue 9, likely a read error; the protein shown here comes from the DNA. The V call is TRDV2, the J call TRDJ1, with 11 bases matching TRDD3. The J gene, left out of TCRdb, was set here by checking the DNA against germline. This CDR3 is built from 15 residues. V lost 4 bases and J lost 0; bases outside the gene matches: 3. The germline CDR1 and CDR2 sequences are GEAIGNYY and EKD. CDR3 in DNA: TGTGCCTGTGAAAGACTGGGGGATAACACCGATAAACTCATCTTT. Residues: CACERLGDNTDKLIF.

For this clone: This DNA's translation and the protein TCRdb lists, from a much larger clone, do not match at residue 20, likely due to a read error; the protein shown is translated from the DNA. The rearrangement uses TRDV1 and TRDJ1; 12 bases match TRDD3. This CDR3 has 21 residues. Germline V gene data show CDR1 as TSWWSYY and CDR2 as QGS. The CDR3, as DNA: TGTGCTCTTGGGGAATACTACCCTAACAACTACTGGGGGATACCCACCGATAAACTCACCTTT. This encodes CALGEYYPNNYWGIPTDKLTF.

This clone came up a few times. The TCRdb protein, from a much larger clone, departs from this DNA's translation at residue 11, likely by read error; the protein shown derives from the DNA. The chain employs TRDV2 and TRDJ2, with 12 positions matching TRDD3. Here the J gene came from matching the DNA to germline, since TCRdb omits it. The germline CDR1 and CDR2 sequences are GEAIGNYY and EKD. This CDR3 spans 14 amino acids. CDR3 region: CACDILGDTARLFF. CDR3 sequence (DNA): TGTGCCTGTGACATACTGGGGGATACAGCACGACTCTTCTTT.

Points on this clone: A far larger clone is just one base off, so this is likely a read error. This CDR3 is also generated by other DNA sequences in the sample. No call exists for the J gene, whereas the V gene is TRDV1; the D call TRDD3 from the table was never checked on the DNA. The CDR3 consists of 21 residues. Per the germline V gene, CDR1 is TSWWSYY and CDR2 is QGS. The CDR3 spells CALGEKRRCSGGYEGTYKLIF. CDR3 nucleotide sequence: TGTGCTCTTGGGGAAAAACGGCGTTGTTCTGGGGGATATGAAGGAACTTATAAACTCATCTTC.

Notes on this clone: This likely stems from a read error, as it lies one base from a far larger clone. Other DNA sequences within the sample encode an identical CDR3. The V and J genes are TRDV2 and TRDJ1; TRDD3 aligns across 11 bases. TCRdb supplies no J gene; here it was assigned by aligning the nucleotide sequence to germline. The V and J ends lost 7 bases and 3 bases, in that order; junction bases with no gene match: 12. From germline, CDR1 is GEAIGNYY and CDR2 EKD. This CDR3 is built from 16 residues. The CDR3 sequence is CACSGLGDNPPDKLIF. In DNA, the CDR3 is TGTGCCTGCTCAGGACTGGGGGATAACCCGCCCGATAAACTCATCTTT.

The chain carries TRDV2 and TRDJ1; 8 nucleotides line up with TRDD3. Because TCRdb records no J gene, it was assigned here through a match of the DNA to germline. V trimming: 0 bases; J trimming: 0 bases; junction bases outside the gene matches: 8. From germline, CDR1 is GEAIGNYY and CDR2 EKD. The CDR3 extends over 17 amino acids. The CDR3 loop is CACDTLGLGAYTDKLIF. The CDR3 nucleotides read TGTGCCTGTGACACCTTAGGACTGGGGGCCTACACCGATAAACTCATCTTT.

In regard to this clone: This DNA translates differently at residue 3 from the TCRdb protein, which is that of a much larger clone; a read error is likely, and the protein shown is the DNA's own translation. The chain employs TRDV2 and TRDJ1; TRDD3 matches at 8 bases. The J gene, missing from TCRdb, was assigned here through DNA to germline matching. The CDR3 sequence is 17 residues long. Germline V CDR1 and CDR2: GEAIGNYY, EKD. The CDR3 protein is CARDLLGVSDPPDKLIF. As DNA, the CDR3 is TGTGCCCGTGACCTACTGGGGGTGTCCGATCCCCCCGATAAACTCATCTTT.

About this clone: A far larger clone differs by one base, so this is likely a read error. This sample includes further DNA sequences coding for the same CDR3. V usage is TRDV1 and J usage is TRDJ1; D unclear. In the absence of a J gene in TCRdb, the DNA was matched to germline to assign it here. The germline gives CDR1 TSWWSYY, CDR2 QGS. The CDR3 covers 18 residues. V dropped 5 bases and J dropped 0 bases, with 22 bases sitting between them. As DNA, the CDR3 is TGTGCTCTTGGGAACCCGAGCCGCCCGCCCTTAGACACCGATAAACTCATCTTT. Translating it yields CALGNPSRPPLDTDKLIF.

Only a few counts were recorded for this clone. TCRdb pairs this DNA with a much larger clone's protein that differs at residue 5, likely a read error; the protein shown was translated from the DNA. V and J are TRDV2 and TRDJ2, with D possibly TRDD3 on 5 matching bases. With 3 bases removed from V and 7 bases from J, the gap between germline ends came to 14 bases. The CDR3 length is 14 residues. Germline V gene data show CDR1 as GEAIGNYY and CDR2 as EKD. The DNA for the CDR3 is TGTGCCTGTGACCTAATACGGAGAAGAGCACAACTCTTCTTT. This translates into CACDLIRRRAQLFF.